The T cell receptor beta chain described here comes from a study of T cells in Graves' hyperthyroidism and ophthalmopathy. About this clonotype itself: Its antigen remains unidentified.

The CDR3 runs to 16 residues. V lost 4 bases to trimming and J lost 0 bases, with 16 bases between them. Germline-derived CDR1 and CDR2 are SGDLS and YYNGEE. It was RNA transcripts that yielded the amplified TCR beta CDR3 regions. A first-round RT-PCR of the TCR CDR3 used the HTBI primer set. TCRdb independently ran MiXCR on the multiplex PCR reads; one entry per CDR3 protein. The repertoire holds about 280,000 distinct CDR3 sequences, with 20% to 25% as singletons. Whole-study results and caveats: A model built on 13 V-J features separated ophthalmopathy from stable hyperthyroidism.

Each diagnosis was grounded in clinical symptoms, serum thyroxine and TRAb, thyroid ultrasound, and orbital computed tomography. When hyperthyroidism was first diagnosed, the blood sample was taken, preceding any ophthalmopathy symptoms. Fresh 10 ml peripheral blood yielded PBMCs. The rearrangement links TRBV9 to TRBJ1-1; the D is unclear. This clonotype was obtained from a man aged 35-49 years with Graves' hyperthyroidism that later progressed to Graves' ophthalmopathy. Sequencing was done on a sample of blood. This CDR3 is CASSPGQYVLNTEAFF. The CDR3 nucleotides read TGTGCCAGCAGCCCCGGCCAATATGTTCTGAACACTGAAGCTTTCTTT. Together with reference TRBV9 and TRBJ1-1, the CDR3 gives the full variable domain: DSGVTQTPKHLITATGQRVTLRCSPRSGDLSVYWYQQSLDQGLQFLIQYYNGEERAKGNILERFSAQQFPDLHSELNLSSLELGDSALYFCASSPGQYVLNTEAFFGQGTRLTVV.